This TCR beta chain was found in a study of T cell responses to AZD1222 COVID-19 vaccine. Broader study findings: White British people made up most donors, females outnumbered males, and clonal diversity was possibly underestimated. Once two AZD1222 doses were given, Spike-specific TCR breadth and depth went up. Scientists sampled the repertoires only once the peak T cell response had passed. Reportedly, nearly half of unique spike TCRs recognized epitopes outside B.1.351/B.1.1.7 mutations.

A note on this clone: Its antigen is unidentified.

Here immunoSEQ multiplex PCR was the method, and the copy in TCRdb shows in-frame clones only, minus some. Altogether 140,000 or so clones are present, 70% to 90% being singletons, with the ten largest covering about 5%. Germline V gene lookup returns CDR1 MGHRA and CDR2 YSYEKL. This CDR3 spans 15 amino acids. V lost 0 bases to trimming and J lost 3 bases; unmatched junction nucleotides: 4. Sample: peripheral blood, taken 28 days after the second dose of the MenACWY control vaccine. The chain recombines TRBV4-1 with TRBJ1-1; 7 bases fit TRBD1. This TCR came from an adult who received the MenACWY meningococcal vaccine as a control. DNA of the CDR3: TGCGCCAGCAGCCAAGAGTTGGGACAGTACACTGAAGCTTTCTTT. It codes for CASSQELGQYTEAFF.